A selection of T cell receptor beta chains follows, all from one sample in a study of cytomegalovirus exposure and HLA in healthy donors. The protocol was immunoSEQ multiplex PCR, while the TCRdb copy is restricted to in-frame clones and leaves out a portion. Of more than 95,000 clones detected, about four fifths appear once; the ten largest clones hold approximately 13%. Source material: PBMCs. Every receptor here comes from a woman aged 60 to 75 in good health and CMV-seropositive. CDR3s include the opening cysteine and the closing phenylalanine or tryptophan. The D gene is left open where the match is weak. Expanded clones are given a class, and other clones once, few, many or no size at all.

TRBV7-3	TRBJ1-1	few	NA	CASSSGQNTEAFF	TGTGCCAGCAGCTCGGGACAGAACACTGAAGCTTTCTTT
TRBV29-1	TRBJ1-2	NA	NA	CSVEDRGENYGYTF	TGCAGCGTTGAAGATCGTGGGGAGAACTATGGCTACACCTTC
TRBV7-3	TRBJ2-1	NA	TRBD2	CASSLTPPRGGRNEQFF	TGTGCCAGCAGCTTAACCCCGCCGCGGGGGGGCCGTAATGAGCAGTTCTTC
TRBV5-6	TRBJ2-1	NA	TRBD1	CASSFEQGGWNEQFF	TGTGCCAGCAGCTTTGAACAGGGGGGTTGGAATGAGCAGTTCTTC
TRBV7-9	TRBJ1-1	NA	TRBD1	CASSLTGEVNTEAFF	TGTGCCAGCAGTCTCACAGGGGAGGTGAACACTGAAGCTTTCTTT
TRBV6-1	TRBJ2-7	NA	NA	CASSEGSSGAYEQYF	TGTGCCAGCAGTGAAGGGTCCAGCGGTGCCTACGAGCAGTACTTC
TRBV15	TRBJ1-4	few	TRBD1	CAASRGVVLRQGEEKLFF	TGTGCCGCCAGCAGAGGGGTAGTCCTTCGACAGGGCGAGGAAAAACTGTTTTTT
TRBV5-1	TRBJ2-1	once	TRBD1	CASSLQGAGEQFF	TGCGCCAGCAGCTTGCAGGGGGCTGGTGAGCAGTTCTTC
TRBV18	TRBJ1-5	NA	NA	CASSPRILNSNQPQHF	TGTGCCAGCTCACCACGCATACTTAATAGCAATCAGCCCCAGCATTTT
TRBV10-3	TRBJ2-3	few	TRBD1	CAISGGQGSTDTQYF	TGTGCCATCAGTGGAGGACAGGGTAGCACAGATACGCAGTATTTT
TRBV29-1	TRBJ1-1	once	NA	CSVEQGRTNTEAFF	TGCAGCGTTGAGCAGGGTCGTACGAACACTGAAGCTTTCTTT
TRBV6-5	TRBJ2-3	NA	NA	CASSSRGIGADTQYF	TGTGCCAGCAGTTCTCGGGGTATTGGCGCGGATACGCAGTATTTT
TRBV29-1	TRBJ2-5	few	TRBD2	CSVGTSGVKETQYF	TGCAGCGTGGGGACTAGCGGGGTCAAGGAGACCCAGTACTTC
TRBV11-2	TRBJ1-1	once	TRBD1	CASSLARDRAAFF	TGTGCCAGCAGCTTGGCCCGAGACAGGGCAGCTTTCTTT
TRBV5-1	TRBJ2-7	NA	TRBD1	CASSTDRVPYEQYF	TGCGCCAGCAGCACAGACAGGGTACCCTACGAGCAGTACTTC
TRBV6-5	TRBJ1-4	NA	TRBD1	CASRTGFNEKLFF	TGTGCCAGCAGGACAGGGTTTAATGAAAAACTGTTTTTT
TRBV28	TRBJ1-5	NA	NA	CASSRDSNQPQHF	TGTGCCAGCAGTCGAGATAGCAATCAGCCCCAGCATTTT
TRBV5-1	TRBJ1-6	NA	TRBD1	CASSASAGTGANSPLHF	TGCGCCAGCAGCGCATCGGCCGGGACAGGGGCGAATTCACCCCTCCACTTT
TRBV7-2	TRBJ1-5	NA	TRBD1	CASSKRQGQGQPQHF	TGTGCCAGCAGCAAAAGACAGGGCCAGGGTCAGCCCCAGCATTTT
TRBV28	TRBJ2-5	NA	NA	CASSLGGRLQETQYF	TGTGCCAGCAGTTTAGGGGGCCGGCTCCAAGAGACCCAGTACTTC
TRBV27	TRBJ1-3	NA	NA	CASSLYRGGGNTIYF	TGTGCCAGCAGTTTATACCGGGGAGGTGGAAACACCATATATTTT
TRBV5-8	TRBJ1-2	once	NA	CASSPVPLFLGYTF	TGTGCCAGCAGCCCTGTCCCACTTTTCCTTGGCTACACCTTC
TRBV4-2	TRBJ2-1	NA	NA	CASSQLEGFDEQFF	TGTGCCAGCAGCCAATTGGAGGGGTTCGATGAGCAGTTCTTC
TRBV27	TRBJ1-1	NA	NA	CASRSKPNTEAFF	TGTGCCAGCAGGTCTAAGCCGAACACTGAAGCTTTCTTT
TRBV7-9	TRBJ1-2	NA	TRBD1	CASGKGTGGSYGYTF	TGTGCCAGCGGAAAGGGGACAGGGGGCAGCTATGGCTACACCTTC
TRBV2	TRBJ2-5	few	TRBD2	CASNGLAGAEETQYF	TGTGCCAGCAACGGACTAGCGGGAGCGGAAGAGACCCAGTACTTC
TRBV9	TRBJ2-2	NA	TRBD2	CASSHPAGANTGELFF	TGTGCCAGCAGCCACCCAGCGGGGGCAAACACCGGGGAGCTGTTTTTT
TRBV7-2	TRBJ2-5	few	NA	CASSLAGGAAETQYF	TGTGCCAGCAGCTTAGCGGGGGGGGCGGCAGAGACCCAGTACTTC
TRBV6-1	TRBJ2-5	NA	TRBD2	CASSASGGGQETQYF	TGTGCCAGCAGCGCTAGCGGGGGGGGTCAAGAGACCCAGTACTTC
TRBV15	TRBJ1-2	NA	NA	CATSSSPNYGYTF	TGTGCCACCAGCAGTAGCCCGAACTATGGCTACACCTTC
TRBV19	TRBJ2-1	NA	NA	CASSATWSSYNEQFF	TGTGCCAGTAGTGCGACGTGGAGCTCCTACAATGAGCAGTTCTTC